The clone carrying this T cell receptor (beta chain) was observed many times. Its specificity is unknown. Researchers took RNA transcripts and amplified the TCR beta CDR3 regions from them. HTBI primers were the set used in a first-round RT-PCR of the TCR CDR3. TCRdb used MiXCR to reprocess the multiplex PCR reads, holding one entry per CDR3 protein. The repertoire holds 650,000 to 850,000 distinct CDR3 sequences, with around 20% as singletons. These data come from a study of T cells in Graves' hyperthyroidism and ophthalmopathy. Study-wide context: Peripheral blood was collected at initial diagnosis, before any treatment.

V shed 4 bases and J shed 0 bases, with 13 bases lying between them. The CDR3 runs to 16 residues. Germline V gene sequence: CDR1 SNHLY, CDR2 FYNNEI. Study results and caveats: Within blood appeared most thyroid clonotypes that had expanded above 0.001. A median 6.5 months before onset, the model predicted ophthalmopathy.

The diagnoses drew upon clinical symptoms, serum thyroxine and TRAb, thyroid ultrasound and orbital computed tomography. V is TRBV2 and J is TRBJ2-1, with a weak D call TRBD1 (5 bases). Material for sequencing was blood. The TCR sequence derives from a woman between 50 and 59 years old with Graves' hyperthyroidism that later progressed to Graves' ophthalmopathy. This CDR3 reads CASSALGQRSYNEQFF. In DNA form, the CDR3 reads TGTGCCAGCAGTGCCTTAGGACAACGCTCCTACAATGAGCAGTTCTTC.